Shown below are 7 T cell receptor beta chains from a single sample sequenced in a study of blood T cell repertoires in COVID-19. Sequencing was performed with immunoSEQ multiplex PCR; in TCRdb, only in-frame clones are kept and a portion is missing. This sample has roughly 85,000 clones, with approximately 90% found just once. Sample: peripheral blood. These receptors all come from a man aged 50 to 59 with active or convalescent COVID-19.

The gene calls are TRBV3-1 (or the pseudogene TRBV3-2) and TRBJ2-1; 9 positions match TRBD2. V trimming: 0 bases; J trimming: 7 bases; junction bases outside the gene matches: 13. Germline values: CDR1 LGHDT, CDR2 YNNKEL (reference sequence). This CDR3 is 18 amino acids long. CDR3 residues: CASSQDRYLAGESNEQFF. Written as DNA, the CDR3 is TGTGCCAGCAGCCAAGATAGATACTTAGCGGGAGAGTCGAATGAGCAGTTCTTC.

This chain links TRBV23-1 with TRBJ1-5, with TRBD1 matching over 7 bases. TRBV23-1 is recorded as an ORF, its role being uncertain. The CDR3 runs 15 residues. V lost 8 bases and J lost 1; bases outside the gene matches: 8. In DNA, the CDR3 is TGCGCCAGCCGTTGTAAGGACAGGAGCAATCAGCCCCAGCATTTT. Its translation is CASRCKDRSNQPQHF.

This clone was seen ten or more times. J is TRBJ2-1 and V is TRBV7-2, with 9 bases matching TRBD2. The CDR3 covers 17 residues. Per germline, CDR1 SGHTA and CDR2 FQGNSA. Unmatched junction bases numbered 12, after V lost 5 bases and J lost 4 bases. The CDR3 loop is CASSGPGEAGGYNEQFF. CDR3 coding DNA: TGTGCCAGCAGCGGCCCGGGGGAAGCGGGAGGATACAATGAGCAGTTCTTC.

CDR3 loop: CASSHTGTYSGANVLTF. CDR3 DNA sequence: TGTGCCAGTAGCCATACCGGGACTTACTCTGGGGCCAACGTCCTGACTTTC. The V and J genes are TRBV19 and TRBJ2-6; tentative D call: TRBD2 (6 bases). The CDR3 runs 17 residues. CDR1 is LNHDA, CDR2 SQIVND, per germline (reference sequence). V was clipped by 6 bases and J by 0 bases, with 15 bases between them.

The V and J genes are TRBV5-1 and TRBJ2-1; 8 bases align to TRBD1. The CDR3 consists of 18 residues. The V and J ends lost 4 bases and 6 bases, in that order; junction bases with no gene match: 18. CDR1 is SGHRS and CDR2 is YFSETQ in the germline V gene. Here the CDR3 DNA reads TGCGCCAGCAGCCAAGGGGGGCTGACAGGGGTGGGTCGCAATGAGCAGTTCTTC. It translates to CASSQGGLTGVGRNEQFF. Full variable domain (outside the CDR3, taken from reference TRBV5-1 and TRBJ2-1): KAGVTQTPRYLIKTRGQQVTLSCSPISGHRSVSWYQQTPGQGLQFLFEYFSETQRNKGNFPGRFSGRQFSNSRSEMNVSTLELGDSALYLCASSQGGLTGVGRNEQFFGPGTRLTVL.

This chain connects TRBV11-2 to TRBJ2-1; TRBD2 agrees at 7 bases. V lost 5 bases, J lost 4 bases, and 11 bases stayed unmatched. The CDR3 runs 16 residues. Germline CDR1 and CDR2: SGHAT and FQNNGV. Written as DNA, the CDR3 is TGTGCCAGCAGCCGACCAGGCGGGAGAGGGTACAATGAGCAGTTCTTC. Translating it yields CASSRPGGRGYNEQFF.

The rearrangement joins TRBV24-1 to TRBJ2-6; D call uncertain. CDR1 and CDR2 (germline): KGHDR, SFDVKD. Trimming left V 9 bases short and J 0 bases short, with 8 bases between. This CDR3 has 14 amino acids. As DNA, the CDR3 is TGTGCCACCGAACAGAACTCTGGGGCCAACGTCCTGACTTTC. Its protein is CATEQNSGANVLTF.